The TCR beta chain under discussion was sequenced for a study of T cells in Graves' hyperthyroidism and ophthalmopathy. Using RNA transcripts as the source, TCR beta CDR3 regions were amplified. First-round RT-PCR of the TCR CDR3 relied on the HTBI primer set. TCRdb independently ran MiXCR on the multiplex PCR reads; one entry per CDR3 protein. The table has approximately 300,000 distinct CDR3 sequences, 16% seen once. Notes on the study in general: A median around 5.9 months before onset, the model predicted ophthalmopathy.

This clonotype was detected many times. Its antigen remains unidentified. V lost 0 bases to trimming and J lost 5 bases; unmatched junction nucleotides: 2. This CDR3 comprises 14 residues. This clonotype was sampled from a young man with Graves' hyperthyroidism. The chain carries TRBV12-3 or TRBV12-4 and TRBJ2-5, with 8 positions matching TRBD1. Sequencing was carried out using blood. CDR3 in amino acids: CASSLARGHETQYF. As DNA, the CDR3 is TGTGCCAGCAGTTTAGCCAGGGGGCATGAGACCCAGTACTTC.